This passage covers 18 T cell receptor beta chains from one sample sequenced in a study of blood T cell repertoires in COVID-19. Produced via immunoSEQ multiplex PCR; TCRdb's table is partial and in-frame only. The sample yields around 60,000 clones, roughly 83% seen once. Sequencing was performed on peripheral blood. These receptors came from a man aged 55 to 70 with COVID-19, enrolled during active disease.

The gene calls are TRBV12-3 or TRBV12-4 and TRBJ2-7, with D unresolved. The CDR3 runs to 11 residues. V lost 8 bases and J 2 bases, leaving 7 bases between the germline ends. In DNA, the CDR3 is TGTGCCAGCGCGGCAGCCTACGAGCAGTACTTC. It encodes CASAAAYEQYF.

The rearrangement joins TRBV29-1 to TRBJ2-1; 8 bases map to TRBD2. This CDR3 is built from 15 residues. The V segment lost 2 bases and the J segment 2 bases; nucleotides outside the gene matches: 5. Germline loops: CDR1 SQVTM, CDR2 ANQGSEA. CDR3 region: CSVERGSGTYNEQFF. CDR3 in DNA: TGCAGCGTTGAACGAGGTAGCGGGACCTACAATGAGCAGTTCTTC.

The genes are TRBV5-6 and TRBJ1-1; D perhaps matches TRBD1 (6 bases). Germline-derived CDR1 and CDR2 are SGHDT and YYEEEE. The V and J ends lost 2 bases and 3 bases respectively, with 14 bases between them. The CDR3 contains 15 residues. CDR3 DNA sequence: TGTGCCAGCAGCTTTCAAACAGGGTCGTACACTGAAGCTTTCTTT. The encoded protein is CASSFQTGSYTEAFF.

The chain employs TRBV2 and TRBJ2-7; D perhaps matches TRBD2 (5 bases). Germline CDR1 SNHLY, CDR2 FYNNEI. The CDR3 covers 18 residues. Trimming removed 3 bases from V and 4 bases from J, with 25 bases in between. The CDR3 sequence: CASSDRLGQAPREYEQYF. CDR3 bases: TGTGCCAGCAGTGATCGATTAGGGCAGGCGCCTAGGGAGTACGAGCAGTACTTC.

CDR3 sequence reads: CASSYSRMSNQPQHF. The CDR3 DNA is TGTGCCAGCAGTTACTCGAGAATGAGCAATCAGCCCCAGCATTTT. V gene TRBV6-5 combines with J gene TRBJ1-5; D is undetermined. CDR3 length: 15 amino acids. Trimming removed 0 bases at V and 1 base at J, with 7 bases between. CDR1 is MNHEY, CDR2 SVGAGI, per germline.

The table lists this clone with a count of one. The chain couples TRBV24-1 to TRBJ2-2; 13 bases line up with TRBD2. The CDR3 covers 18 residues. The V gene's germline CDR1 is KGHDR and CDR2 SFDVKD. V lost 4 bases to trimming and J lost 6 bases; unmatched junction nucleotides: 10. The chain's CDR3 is CATSEPTSGRARAGELFF. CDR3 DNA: TGTGCCACCAGTGAGCCTACTAGCGGGAGGGCCCGAGCCGGGGAGCTGTTTTTT.

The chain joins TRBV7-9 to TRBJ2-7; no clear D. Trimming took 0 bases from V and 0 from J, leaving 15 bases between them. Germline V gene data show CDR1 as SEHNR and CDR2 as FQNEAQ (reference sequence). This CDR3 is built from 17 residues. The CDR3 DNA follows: TGTGCCAGCAGCTTAGCGCTAGGTGACTCGAGCTCCTACGAGCAGTACTTC. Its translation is CASSLALGDSSSYEQYF.

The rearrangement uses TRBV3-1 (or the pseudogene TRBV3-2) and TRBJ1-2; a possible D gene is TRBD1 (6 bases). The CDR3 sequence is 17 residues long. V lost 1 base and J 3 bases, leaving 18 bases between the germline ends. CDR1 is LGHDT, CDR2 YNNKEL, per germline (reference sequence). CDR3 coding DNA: TGTGCCAGCAGCCAAGGCCTCAGGGGCACTTTGGACTATGGCTACACCTTC. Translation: CASSQGLRGTLDYGYTF.

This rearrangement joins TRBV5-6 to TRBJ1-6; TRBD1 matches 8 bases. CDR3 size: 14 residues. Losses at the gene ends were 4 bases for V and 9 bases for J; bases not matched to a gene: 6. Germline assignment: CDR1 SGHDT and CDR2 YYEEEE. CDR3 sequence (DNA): TGTGCCAGCAGCACCCGGACAGGGAGTTCACCCCTCCACTTT. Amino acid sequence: CASSTRTGSSPLHF.

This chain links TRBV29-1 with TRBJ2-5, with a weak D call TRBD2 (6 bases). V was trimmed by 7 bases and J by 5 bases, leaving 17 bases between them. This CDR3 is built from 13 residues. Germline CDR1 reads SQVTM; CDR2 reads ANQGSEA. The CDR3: CSAPGLNSETQYF. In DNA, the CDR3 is TGCAGCGCTCCGGGACTCAATTCGGAGACCCAGTACTTC.

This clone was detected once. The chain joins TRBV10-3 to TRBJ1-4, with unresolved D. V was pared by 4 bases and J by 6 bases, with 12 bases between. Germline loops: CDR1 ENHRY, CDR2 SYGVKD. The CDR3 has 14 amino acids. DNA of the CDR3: TGTGCCATCAGTGCTAGAGGGCGCGATGAAAAACTGTTTTTT. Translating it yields CAISARGRDEKLFF.

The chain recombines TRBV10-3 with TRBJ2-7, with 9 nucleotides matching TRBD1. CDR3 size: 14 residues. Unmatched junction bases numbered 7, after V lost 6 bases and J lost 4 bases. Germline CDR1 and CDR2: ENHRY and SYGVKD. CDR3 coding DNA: TGTGCCATCAGGCCTACCGGGACAGGGTACGAGCAGTACTTC. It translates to CAIRPTGTGYEQYF.

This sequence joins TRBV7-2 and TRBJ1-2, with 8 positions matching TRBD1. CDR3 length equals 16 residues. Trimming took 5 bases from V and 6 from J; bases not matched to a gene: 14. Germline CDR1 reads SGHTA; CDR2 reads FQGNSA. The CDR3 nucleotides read TGTGCCAGCAGCGGCAGGACAGGGAGTTCTGTTCATGGCTACACCTTC. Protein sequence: CASSGRTGSSVHGYTF.

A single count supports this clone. The CDR3 loop reads CASSFWQGGNTEAFF. The DNA for the CDR3 is TGTGCCAGCAGTTTCTGGCAGGGGGGGAACACTGAAGCTTTCTTT. The rearrangement uses TRBV6-5 and TRBJ1-1, with 7 bases lining up with TRBD1. The CDR3 totals 15 residues. V lost 4 bases, J lost 1 base, and 6 bases stayed unmatched. Germline V gene sequence: CDR1 MNHEY, CDR2 SVGAGI.

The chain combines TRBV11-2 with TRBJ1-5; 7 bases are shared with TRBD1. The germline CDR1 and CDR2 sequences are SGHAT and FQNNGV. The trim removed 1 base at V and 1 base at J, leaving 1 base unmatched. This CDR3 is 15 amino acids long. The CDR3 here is CASSLGDRSNQPQHF. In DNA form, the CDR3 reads TGTGCCAGCAGCTTAGGGGACAGAAGCAATCAGCCCCAGCATTTT.

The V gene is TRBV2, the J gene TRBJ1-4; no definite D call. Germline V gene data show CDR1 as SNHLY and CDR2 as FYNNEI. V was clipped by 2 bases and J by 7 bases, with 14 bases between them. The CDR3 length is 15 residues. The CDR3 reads CASSEITSLFEKLFF. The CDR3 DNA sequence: TGTGCCAGCAGTGAAATTACTAGTTTATTTGAAAAACTGTTTTTT.

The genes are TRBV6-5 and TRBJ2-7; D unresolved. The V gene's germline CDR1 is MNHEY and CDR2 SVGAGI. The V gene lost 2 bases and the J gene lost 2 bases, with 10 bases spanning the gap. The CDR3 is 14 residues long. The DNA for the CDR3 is TGTGCCAGCAGTTACGGGCGCAGTCCCTACGAGCAGTACTTC. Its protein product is CASSYGRSPYEQYF.

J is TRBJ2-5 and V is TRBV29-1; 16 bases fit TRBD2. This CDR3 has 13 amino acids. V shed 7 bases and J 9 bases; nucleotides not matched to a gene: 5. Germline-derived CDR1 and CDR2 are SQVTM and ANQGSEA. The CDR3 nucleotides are TGCAGCGCGGGACTAGCGGGGGGGCAACCCCAGTACTTC. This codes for CSAGLAGGQPQYF.